One and the same sample provided the 32 T cell receptor beta chains below, sequenced in a study of T cell responses to AZD1222 COVID-19 vaccine. Measured with immunoSEQ multiplex PCR; TCRdb has only the in-frame clones, and not every one. The repertoire consists of about 160,000 clones, with 94% occurring once and the leading ten covering under 6%. This material consisted of peripheral blood, taken 28 days after the second AZD1222 dose. These receptor sequences come from an adult who received the AZD1222 COVID-19 vaccine.

V is TRBV3-1 (or the pseudogene TRBV3-2) and J is TRBJ2-2; D unresolved. The ends were cut back, 1 base at V and 7 bases at J, with 13 bases in the middle. CDR3 size: 15 residues. Germline CDR1 is LGHDT and CDR2 is YNNKEL (reference sequence). The DNA for the CDR3 is TGTGCCAGCAGCCAAGGCTCGGTAAATGTCGGGGAGCTGTTTTTT. Its translation is CASSQGSVNVGELFF.

Here the CDR3 reads CATSSPGPSYEQYF. CDR3 in DNA: TGTGCCACCAGCAGTCCGGGCCCCTCCTACGAGCAGTACTTC. V and J are TRBV15 and TRBJ2-7; D unclear. Trimming removed 3 bases at V and 0 bases at J, with 9 bases between. The CDR3 is 14 amino acids. Germline lookup yields CDR1 LNHNV and CDR2 YYDKDF (reference sequence).

The rearrangement links TRBV5-8 to TRBJ1-2; TRBD1 is a possible D gene (5 bases). Germline V gene lookup returns CDR1 SGHTS and CDR2 YDEGEE. Trimming pared 4 bases from V and 3 bases from J, leaving 16 bases between. CDR3 size: 15 residues. In DNA, the CDR3 is TGTGCCAGCAGCCCCCCTGCCGGACACTACTATGGCTACACCTTC. It encodes CASSPPAGHYYGYTF.

The chain uses TRBV19 and TRBJ1-3; no firm D call. Per germline, CDR1 LNHDA and CDR2 SQIVND (reference sequence). CDR3 length equals 15 residues. The V and J ends lost 3 bases and 6 bases respectively, with 15 bases between them. CDR3 sequence reads: CASSMVSGPENTIYF. The CDR3 DNA follows: TGTGCCAGTAGTATGGTGAGTGGACCAGAAAACACCATATATTTT. The whole variable domain, filled in from reference TRBV19 and TRBJ1-3, reads DGGITQSPKYLFRKEGQNVTLSCEQNLNHDAMYWYRQDPGQGLRLIYYSQIVNDFQKGDIAEGYSVSREKKESFPLTVTSAQKNPTAFYLCASSMVSGPENTIYFGEGSWLTVV.

This clone was detected only once. The rearrangement joins TRBV28 to TRBJ1-3, with no clear D. In germline, CDR1 is MDHEN, CDR2 SYDVKM. The ends were cut back, 6 bases at V and 6 bases at J, with 6 bases in the middle. The CDR3 is 11 amino acids. This chain's CDR3 is CASRTLNTIYF. The CDR3 region has the DNA TGTGCCAGCAGGACCTTAAACACCATATATTTT.

The chain is built from TRBV7-9 and TRBJ2-1, with 7 bases fitting TRBD2. Germline loops: CDR1 SEHNR, CDR2 FQNEAQ (reference sequence). The V and J ends lost 5 bases and 0 bases, in that order; junction bases with no gene match: 10. This CDR3 comprises 17 residues. CDR3 coding DNA: TGTGCCAGCAGCCCGCGGACTAGACACTCCTCCTACAATGAGCAGTTCTTC. Protein sequence: CASSPRTRHSSYNEQFF.

The chain recombines TRBV5-1 with TRBJ2-3; 11 bases align to TRBD1. J gave up 6 bases and V 4 bases, and 7 bases lay outside the gene matches. Per the germline V gene, CDR1 is SGHRS and CDR2 is YFSETQ. The CDR3 extends over 15 amino acids. This chain's CDR3 is CASSRRTGGGDTQYF. The DNA for the CDR3 is TGCGCCAGCAGCCGCCGGACAGGGGGCGGGGATACGCAGTATTTT.

J is TRBJ1-1 and V is TRBV7-9, with D unresolved. V dropped 11 bases and J dropped 1 base, with 14 bases sitting between them. Looked up from germline, CDR1 is SEHNR and CDR2 is FQNEAQ (reference sequence). This CDR3 region has 13 residues. CDR3 protein: CAVTNQQNTEAFF. The CDR3 DNA follows: TGTGCCGTAACAAACCAACAGAACACTGAAGCTTTCTTT.

The chain links TRBV12-3 or TRBV12-4 to TRBJ1-2; D is undetermined. Trimming removed 2 bases from V and 7 bases from J, with 11 bases in between. This CDR3 spans 13 amino acids. The CDR3: CASSLRRDGGYTF. CDR3 nucleotide sequence: TGTGCCAGCAGTTTAAGACGGGATGGTGGCTACACCTTC.

The V and J genes are TRBV27 and TRBJ1-2; unclear D gene. Germline V gives CDR1 MNHEY, CDR2 SMNVEV (reference sequence). Deletions cut 6 bases from V and 4 bases from J, with 18 bases between. CDR3 length: 15 amino acids. CDR3 nucleotide sequence: TGTGCCAGCAGCCCTTTCGCCGTTAAGGTCTATGGCTACACCTTC. It specifies CASSPFAVKVYGYTF.

V and J are TRBV5-1 and TRBJ2-5; TRBD2 might be the D (5 bases). The V end was cut by 2 bases, the J end by 5 bases, with 10 bases between. This CDR3 is built from 13 residues. Germline lookup yields CDR1 SGHRS and CDR2 YFSETQ. The DNA for the CDR3 is TGCGCCAGCAGCTTCGAGGGCCGCGAGACCCAGTACTTC. Its protein product is CASSFEGRETQYF.

The CDR3 here is CASHKSGSYTF. The CDR3 nucleotides read TGTGCCAGCCATAAGTCGGGGAGCTACACCTTC. The rearrangement joins TRBV5-6 to TRBJ1-2, with no clear D. From germline, CDR1 is SGHDT and CDR2 YYEEEE. There are 11 residues in the CDR3. V was shortened by 7 bases and J by 9 bases, with 13 bases between the two germline ends.

This chain connects TRBV18 to TRBJ1-1; perhaps TRBD1 as D (5 bases). V shed 1 base and J shed 3 bases, with 12 bases lying between them. This CDR3 has 15 amino acids. Germline values: CDR1 KGHSH, CDR2 LQKENI. The CDR3 DNA is TGTGCCAGCTCACCACAGGTCACGGGGGACACTGAAGCTTTCTTT. Translating gives CASSPQVTGDTEAFF.

The chain recombines TRBV7-9 with TRBJ2-7; 10 bases are a match to TRBD2. Germline trimming cut 5 bases from V and 5 bases from J; bases unmatched to any gene: 12. Germline CDR1 is SEHNR and CDR2 is FQNEAQ (reference sequence). The CDR3 length is 16 residues. The CDR3 here is CASSPPGLALGNEQYF. The CDR3 nucleotides are TGTGCCAGCAGCCCACCGGGACTAGCGTTAGGAAACGAGCAGTACTTC.

The J gene is TRBJ2-1, the V gene TRBV20-1; D not certain. This CDR3 contains 15 residues. The V gene's germline CDR1 is DFQATT and CDR2 SNEGSKA (reference sequence). The V end lost 3 bases, the J end lost 4 bases, and 16 bases lay between the germline ends. CDR3 residues: CSASVPAEWYNEQFF. The CDR3 DNA reads as TGCAGTGCTAGTGTTCCGGCGGAGTGGTACAATGAGCAGTTCTTC.

The rearrangement links TRBV5-1 to TRBJ2-1; the match to TRBD2 covers 8 bases. The CDR3 is 15 amino acids. Per the germline V gene, CDR1 is SGHRS and CDR2 is YFSETQ. The V and J ends lost 2 bases and 4 bases, in that order; junction bases with no gene match: 5. CDR3 sequence reads: CASSFTSGLYNEQFF. The DNA for the CDR3 is TGCGCCAGCAGCTTCACTAGCGGTCTGTACAATGAGCAGTTCTTC.

The J gene is TRBJ1-1, the V gene TRBV18; D is uncertain. CDR3 length equals 16 residues. The V end was cut by 3 bases, the J end by 1 base, with 15 bases between. Per germline, CDR1 KGHSH and CDR2 LQKENI. This chain's CDR3 is CASSPLRSRPNTEAFF. CDR3 DNA: TGTGCCAGCTCACCCTTGAGGTCAAGACCGAACACTGAAGCTTTCTTT.

This rearrangement joins TRBV10-1 to TRBJ1-2; D is undetermined. V was clipped by 1 base and J by 4 bases, with 7 bases between them. Germline CDR1 and CDR2: WNHNN and SYGVQD (reference sequence). The CDR3 spans 13 residues. Here the CDR3 DNA reads TGCGCCAGCAGTGAGTATTGGAGCTATGGCTACACCTTC. Protein sequence: CASSEYWSYGYTF.

In this sample, this clone turned up once. The chain joins TRBV10-3 to TRBJ1-1; the D is unclear. V gave up 7 bases and J gave up 0 bases, with 12 bases separating them. This CDR3 is built from 14 residues. Germline V lookup: CDR1 ENHRY, CDR2 SYGVKD. CDR3 nucleotides: TGTGCCATCAAGGAGGAGATCATGAACACTGAAGCTTTCTTT. It encodes CAIKEEIMNTEAFF.

The chain recombines TRBV25-1 with TRBJ1-5; possibly TRBD1 for D (5 bases). The CDR3 has 14 residues. V was clipped by 5 bases and J by 3 bases, with 11 bases between them. CDR1 MGHDK and CDR2 SYGVNS come from the germline V gene. The CDR3 region is CASSQPGTNQPQHF. CDR3 coding DNA: TGTGCCAGCAGTCAACCAGGGACCAATCAGCCCCAGCATTTT.

The rearrangement links TRBV15 to TRBJ2-1; possible D gene TRBD2, 5 bases. CDR3 length: 14 residues. CDR1 and CDR2 (germline): LNHNV, YYDKDF (reference sequence). The V end lost 4 bases, the J end lost 8 bases, and 15 bases lay between the germline ends. The CDR3 loop reads CATSTSPGSDEQFF. The CDR3 DNA follows: TGTGCCACCAGCACATCTCCGGGTAGCGATGAGCAGTTCTTC.

The chain combines TRBV7-2 with TRBJ2-5; D is ambiguous. V shed 3 bases and J shed 7 bases, with 15 bases lying between them. The CDR3 covers 14 residues. Germline CDR1 is SGHTA and CDR2 is FQGNSA. DNA for the CDR3: TGTGCCAGCAGCTTTTGGTTCTCCCTGGGGACCCAGTACTTC. This translates into CASSFWFSLGTQYF.

This clone occurred once. This chain joins TRBV28 and TRBJ2-7; 10 bases agree with TRBD1. Unmatched junction bases numbered 3, after V lost 4 bases and J lost 3 bases. CDR1 MDHEN and CDR2 SYDVKM come from the germline V gene. The CDR3 contains 14 residues. The CDR3 protein is CASSSTGGLYEQYF. The CDR3, as DNA: TGTGCCAGCAGTTCGACAGGGGGCCTCTACGAGCAGTACTTC.

The V call is TRBV30, the J call TRBJ2-2; either TRBD1 or TRBD2 may supply D (6 bases each). V lost 1 base to trimming and J lost 5 bases, with 14 bases between them. This CDR3 contains 15 residues. Germline CDR1 is GTSNPN and CDR2 is SVGIG (reference sequence). The CDR3 DNA reads as TGTGCCTGGAGTGCCGGGGGCTCCCGGACCGGGGAGCTGTTTTTT. As protein: CAWSAGGSRTGELFF. The full variable domain, with the rest looked up from reference TRBV30 and TRBJ2-2, is SQTIHQWPATLVQPVGSPLSLECTVEGTSNPNLYWYRQAAGRGLQLLFYSVGIGQISSEVPQNLSASRPQDRQFILSSKKLLLSDSGFYLCAWSAGGSRTGELFFGEGSRLTVL.

The V and J genes are TRBV18 and TRBJ1-2; D is possibly TRBD1 (6 bases). Germline V gives CDR1 KGHSH, CDR2 LQKENI. Between the trimmed V and J ends, which lost 3 bases and 0 bases, there was a span of 14 bases. This CDR3 spans 16 amino acids. CDR3 amino acids: CASSPGQDRPNYGYTF. The CDR3 nucleotides read TGTGCCAGCTCACCGGGCCAGGACAGACCTAACTATGGCTACACCTTC.

The chain recombines TRBV19 with TRBJ2-7; D is undetermined. The germline V gene encodes CDR1 LNHDA and CDR2 SQIVND (reference sequence). V was pared by 6 bases and J by 6 bases, with 12 bases between. CDR3 length: 12 residues. As DNA, the CDR3 is TGTGCCAGTAGCGACACTTGGAGCGAGCAGTACTTC. This translates into CASSDTWSEQYF.

The CDR3 DNA is TGTGCCAGCAGCGTAGTTGCGGGTGCCTCCTACAATGAGCAGTTCTTC. Its protein product is CASSVVAGASYNEQFF. V is TRBV9 and J is TRBJ2-1; tentative D call: TRBD2 (5 bases). Trimming left V 0 bases short and J 0 bases short, with 10 bases between. Germline lookup yields CDR1 SGDLS and CDR2 YYNGEE. This CDR3 region has 16 residues.

The rearrangement uses TRBV5-1 and TRBJ1-1, with a weak D call TRBD1 (5 bases). Trimming removed 2 bases from V and 1 base from J, with 9 bases in between. CDR1 and CDR2 (germline): SGHRS, YFSETQ. The CDR3 has 14 amino acids. The CDR3 reads CASSFGTQNTEAFF. CDR3 coding DNA: TGCGCCAGCAGCTTCGGGACCCAGAACACTGAAGCTTTCTTT.

This chain connects TRBV19 to TRBJ1-2; 8 positions agree with TRBD1. Losses at the gene ends were 6 bases for V and 3 bases for J; bases not matched to a gene: 3. CDR1 and CDR2 from the germline V gene are LNHDA and SQIVND (reference sequence). The CDR3 is 13 amino acids. This CDR3 reads CASRKTGDYGYTF. CDR3 nucleotide sequence: TGTGCCAGTAGAAAGACAGGGGACTATGGCTACACCTTC.

This clone has a single count. This sequence joins TRBV6-2 or TRBV6-3 and TRBJ2-2; D remains unclear. V lost 5 bases and J lost 7, with 20 bases in between. Germline CDR1 and CDR2: MNHEY and SVGEGT. The CDR3 sequence is 16 residues long. DNA of the CDR3: TGTGCCAGCAGTCGTCCCCGGGCTTCTGGTGGCGGGGAGCTGTTTTTT. Its translation: CASSRPRASGGGELFF.

This rearrangement joins TRBV27 to TRBJ2-2; D is undetermined. The CDR3 spans 16 residues. Germline-derived CDR1 and CDR2 are MNHEY and SMNVEV (reference sequence). Trimming took 3 bases from V and 6 from J, leaving 17 bases between them. CDR3 sequence reads: CASSLFIGFLPGELFF. DNA for the CDR3: TGTGCCAGCAGTTTGTTCATTGGGTTTCTGCCCGGGGAGCTGTTTTTT.

This chain uses TRBV5-1 with TRBJ2-7; TRBD1 matches at 8 bases. The germline V gene has CDR1 SGHRS and CDR2 YFSETQ. Trimming at V came to 4 bases and at J to 4 bases, leaving 7 bases not matched to a gene. The CDR3 is 14 amino acids. Written as DNA, the CDR3 is TGCGCCAGCAGCGTGGACAGGGATCGATACGAGCAGTACTTC. Residues: CASSVDRDRYEQYF.